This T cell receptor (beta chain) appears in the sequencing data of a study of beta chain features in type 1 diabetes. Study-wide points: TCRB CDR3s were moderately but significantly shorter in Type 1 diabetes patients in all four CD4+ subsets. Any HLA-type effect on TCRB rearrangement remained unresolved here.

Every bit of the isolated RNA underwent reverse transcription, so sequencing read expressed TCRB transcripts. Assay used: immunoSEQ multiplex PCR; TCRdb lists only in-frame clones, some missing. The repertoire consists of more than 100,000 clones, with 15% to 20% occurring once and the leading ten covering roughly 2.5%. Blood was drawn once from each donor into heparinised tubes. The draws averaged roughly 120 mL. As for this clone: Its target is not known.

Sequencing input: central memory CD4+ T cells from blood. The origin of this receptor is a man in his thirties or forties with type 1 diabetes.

The CDR3 region is CASRPSDFYNSPLHF. The CDR3 bases are TGTGCCAGCAGGCCTTCGGATTTCTATAATTCACCCCTCCACTTT. The chain has TRBV9 and TRBJ1-6; D unclear. The CDR3 extends over 15 amino acids. Germline loops: CDR1 SGDLS, CDR2 YYNGEE. Trimming took off 5 bases at V and 3 bases at J, with 12 bases between the two ends.